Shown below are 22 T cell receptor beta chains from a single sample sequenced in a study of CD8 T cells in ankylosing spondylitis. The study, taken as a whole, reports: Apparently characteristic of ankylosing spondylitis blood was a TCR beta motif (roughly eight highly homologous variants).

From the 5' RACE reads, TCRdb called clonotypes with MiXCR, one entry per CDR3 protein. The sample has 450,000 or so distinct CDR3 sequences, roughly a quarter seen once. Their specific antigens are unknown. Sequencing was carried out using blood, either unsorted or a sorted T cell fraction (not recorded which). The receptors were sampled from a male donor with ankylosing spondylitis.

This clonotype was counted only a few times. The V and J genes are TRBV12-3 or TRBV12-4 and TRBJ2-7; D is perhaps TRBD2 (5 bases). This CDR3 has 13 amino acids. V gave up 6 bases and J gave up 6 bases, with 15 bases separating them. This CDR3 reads CASSRKLGTEQYV. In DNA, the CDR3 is TGTGCCAGCAGCCGTAAACTAGGAACCGAGCAGTACGTC.

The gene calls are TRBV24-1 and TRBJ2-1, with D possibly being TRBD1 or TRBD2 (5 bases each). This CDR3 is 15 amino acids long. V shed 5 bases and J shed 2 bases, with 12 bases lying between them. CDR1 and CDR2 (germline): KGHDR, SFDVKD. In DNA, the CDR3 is TGTGCCACCAGTGGGGGGAGAGGTACCTACAATGAGCAGTTCTTC. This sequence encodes CATSGGRGTYNEQFF.

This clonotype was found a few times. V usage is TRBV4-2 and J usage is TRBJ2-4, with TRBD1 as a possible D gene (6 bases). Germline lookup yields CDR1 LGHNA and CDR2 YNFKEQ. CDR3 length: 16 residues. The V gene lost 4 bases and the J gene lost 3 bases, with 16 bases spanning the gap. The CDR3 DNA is TGTGCCAGCAGCCGAGACACAGGGACCAACAAAAACATTCAGTACTTC. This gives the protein CASSRDTGTNKNIQYF.

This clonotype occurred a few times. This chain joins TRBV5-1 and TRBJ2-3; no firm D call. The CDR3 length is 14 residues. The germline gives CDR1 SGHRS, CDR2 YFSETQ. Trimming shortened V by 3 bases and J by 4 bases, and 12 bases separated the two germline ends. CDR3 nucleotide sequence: TGCGCCAGCAGCTACGAGACTTCCGCAGATACGCAGTATTTT. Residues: CASSYETSADTQYF.

CDR3 coding DNA: TGCGCCAGCAGCTTGGTTGTAGCGGGAGGGACTGTCAAGATTAAGGAGACCCAGTACTTC. Protein: CASSLVVAGGTVKIKETQYF. The chain combines TRBV5-1 with TRBJ2-5, with 11 bases that match TRBD2. J gave up 5 bases and V 0 bases, and 18 bases lay outside the gene matches. The CDR3 is 20 residues long. Looked up from germline, CDR1 is SGHRS and CDR2 is YFSETQ.

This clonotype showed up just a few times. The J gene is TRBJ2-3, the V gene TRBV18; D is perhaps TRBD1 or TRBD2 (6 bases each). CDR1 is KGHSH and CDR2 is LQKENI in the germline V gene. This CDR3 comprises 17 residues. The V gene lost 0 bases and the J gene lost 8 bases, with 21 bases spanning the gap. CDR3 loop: CASSPPAGAPGGGTQYF. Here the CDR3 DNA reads TGTGCCAGCTCACCACCGGCAGGGGCTCCCGGAGGGGGTACGCAGTATTTT.

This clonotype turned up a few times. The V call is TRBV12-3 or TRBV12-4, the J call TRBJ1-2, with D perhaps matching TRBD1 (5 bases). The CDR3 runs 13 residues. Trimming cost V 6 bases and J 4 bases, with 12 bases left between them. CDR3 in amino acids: CASSRRQSYGYTF. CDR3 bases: TGTGCCAGCAGCCGGCGACAGTCCTATGGCTACACCTTC.

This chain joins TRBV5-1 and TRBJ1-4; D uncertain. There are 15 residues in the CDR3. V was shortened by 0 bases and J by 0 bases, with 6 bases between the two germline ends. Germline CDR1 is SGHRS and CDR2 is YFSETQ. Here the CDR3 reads CASSLDPATNEKLFF. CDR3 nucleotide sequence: TGCGCCAGCAGCTTGGACCCAGCAACTAATGAAAAACTGTTTTTT.

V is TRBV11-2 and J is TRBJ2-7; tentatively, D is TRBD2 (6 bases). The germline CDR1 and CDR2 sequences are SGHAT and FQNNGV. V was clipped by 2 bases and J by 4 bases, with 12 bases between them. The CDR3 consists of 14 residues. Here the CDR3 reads CASSLSVAAYEQYV. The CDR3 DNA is TGTGCCAGCAGCTTATCGGTAGCGGCGTACGAGCAGTACGTC.

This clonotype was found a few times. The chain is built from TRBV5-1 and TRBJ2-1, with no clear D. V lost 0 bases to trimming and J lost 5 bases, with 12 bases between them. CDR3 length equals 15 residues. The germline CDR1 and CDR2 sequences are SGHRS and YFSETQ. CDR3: CASSLGPPPHNEQFF. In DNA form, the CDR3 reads TGCGCCAGCAGCTTGGGCCCTCCTCCCCACAATGAGCAGTTCTTC.

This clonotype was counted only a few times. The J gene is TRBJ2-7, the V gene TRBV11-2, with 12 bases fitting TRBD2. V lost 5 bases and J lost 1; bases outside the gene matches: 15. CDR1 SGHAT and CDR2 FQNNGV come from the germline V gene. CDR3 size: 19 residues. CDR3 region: CASSPRWAALAGGSYEQYF. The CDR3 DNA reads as TGTGCCAGCAGCCCGCGATGGGCTGCGCTAGCGGGAGGGTCCTACGAGCAGTACTTC.

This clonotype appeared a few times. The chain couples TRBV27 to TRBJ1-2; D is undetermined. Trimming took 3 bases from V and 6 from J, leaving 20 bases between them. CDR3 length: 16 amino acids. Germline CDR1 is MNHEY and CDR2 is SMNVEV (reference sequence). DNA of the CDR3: TGTGCCAGCAGTTTGTCCCTTATGACGGATCTCAATGGCTACACCTTC. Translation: CASSLSLMTDLNGYTF.

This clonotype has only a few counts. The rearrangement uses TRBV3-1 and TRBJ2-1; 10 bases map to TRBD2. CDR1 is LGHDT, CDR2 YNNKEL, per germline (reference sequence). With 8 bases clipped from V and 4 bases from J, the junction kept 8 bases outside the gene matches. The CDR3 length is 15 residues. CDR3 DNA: TGTGCCAGCGTGGGTAGCGGGAGGTATTACAATGAGCAGTTCTTC. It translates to CASVGSGRYYNEQFF.

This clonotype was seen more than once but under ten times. CDR3 coding DNA: TGCGCCAGCAGCTTGTTTGCGGGAGGGGATAATGAGCAGTTCTTC. Encoded protein: CASSLFAGGDNEQFF. V gene TRBV5-1 combines with J gene TRBJ2-1; 9 bases align to TRBD2. Germline assignment: CDR1 SGHRS and CDR2 YFSETQ. The CDR3 runs to 15 residues. J lost 7 bases, V lost 1 base, and 6 bases had no gene match.

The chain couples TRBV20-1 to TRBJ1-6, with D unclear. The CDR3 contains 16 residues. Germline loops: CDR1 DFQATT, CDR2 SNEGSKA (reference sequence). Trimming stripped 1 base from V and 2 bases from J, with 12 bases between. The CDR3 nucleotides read TGCAGTGCTAGAGCGCGGGTCGACCCCTATAATTCACCCCTCCACTTT. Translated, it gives CSARARVDPYNSPLHF.

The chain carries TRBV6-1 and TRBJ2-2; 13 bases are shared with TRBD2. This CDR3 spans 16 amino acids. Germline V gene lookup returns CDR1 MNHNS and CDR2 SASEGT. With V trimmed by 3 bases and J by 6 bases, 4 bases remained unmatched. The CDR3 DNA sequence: TGTGCCAGCAGTGATAGGGGACTAGCGGGACCCGGGGAGCTGTTTTTT. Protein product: CASSDRGLAGPGELFF.

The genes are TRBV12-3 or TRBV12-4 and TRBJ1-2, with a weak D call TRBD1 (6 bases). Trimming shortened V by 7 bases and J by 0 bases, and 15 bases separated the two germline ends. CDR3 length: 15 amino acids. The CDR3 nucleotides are TGTGCCAGCACCCTTAAACAGGGAGCTAACTATGGCTACACCTTC. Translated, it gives CASTLKQGANYGYTF.

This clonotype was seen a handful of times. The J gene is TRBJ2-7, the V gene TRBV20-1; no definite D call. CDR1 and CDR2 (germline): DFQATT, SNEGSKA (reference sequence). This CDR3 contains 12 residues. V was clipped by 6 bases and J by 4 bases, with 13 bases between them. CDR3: CSAGREGYEQYF. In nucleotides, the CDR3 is TGCAGTGCCGGTAGAGAAGGTTACGAGCAGTACTTC.

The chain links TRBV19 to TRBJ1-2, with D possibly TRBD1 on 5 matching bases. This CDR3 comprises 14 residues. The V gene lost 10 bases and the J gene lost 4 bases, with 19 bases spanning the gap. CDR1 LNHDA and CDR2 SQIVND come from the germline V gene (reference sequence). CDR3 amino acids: CATKNLDRGYGYTF. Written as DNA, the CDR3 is TGTGCCACCAAGAATCTCGACAGAGGCTATGGCTACACCTTC.

The CDR3 loop reads CSAREGVSGRTDTQYF. In DNA, the CDR3 is TGCAGTGCTAGAGAGGGAGTGAGCGGGAGAACAGATACGCAGTATTTT. The chain couples TRBV20-1 to TRBJ2-3, with 8 bases identical to TRBD2. Germline V gives CDR1 DFQATT, CDR2 SNEGSKA (reference sequence). V lost 0 bases to trimming and J lost 3 bases; unmatched junction nucleotides: 8. The CDR3 totals 16 residues.

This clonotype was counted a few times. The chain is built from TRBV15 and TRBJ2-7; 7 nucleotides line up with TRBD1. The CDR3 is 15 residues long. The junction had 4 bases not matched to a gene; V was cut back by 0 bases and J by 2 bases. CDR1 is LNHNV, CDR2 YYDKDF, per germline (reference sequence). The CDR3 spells CATSRDRQGPYEQYF. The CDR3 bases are TGTGCCACCAGCAGAGACCGACAGGGCCCCTACGAGCAGTACTTC.

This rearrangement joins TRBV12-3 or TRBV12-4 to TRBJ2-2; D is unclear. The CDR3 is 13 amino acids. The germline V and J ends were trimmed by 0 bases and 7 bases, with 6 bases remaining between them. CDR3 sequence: CASSLAGHGELFF. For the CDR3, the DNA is TGTGCCAGCAGTTTAGCGGGTCACGGGGAGCTGTTTTTT.